What follows are 9 T cell receptor beta chains derived from one specimen sequenced in a study of CD8+CD57+ T cells in acquired aplastic anemia. TCR beta VDJ combinations and CDR3 sequences were profiled from genomic DNA. TCRdb re-called the reads with MiXCR, one entry per CDR3 protein. The table lists about 180,000 distinct CDR3 sequences, 40% to 50% of them singletons, with 0.85% to 1.2% in the top ten. Patients who underwent sequencing had shown CD8+CD57+ cell expansion by flow cytometry. The material sequenced was sorted CD4+, CD8+, or CD8+CD57+ T cells (not recorded which) from PBMCs. These receptor sequences come from a human donor with aplastic anemia.

The rearrangement joins TRBV15 to TRBJ1-1; D ambiguous. The germline V gene encodes CDR1 LNHNV and CDR2 YYDKDF (reference sequence). V lost 0 bases to trimming and J lost 0 bases, with 11 bases between them. The length of the CDR3 is 16 residues. CDR3 loop: CATSRDKGHLNTEAFF. The CDR3 DNA sequence: TGTGCCACCAGCAGAGATAAGGGCCACTTGAACACTGAAGCTTTCTTT.

V and J are TRBV6-5 and TRBJ1-5, with D unclear. Trimming stripped 0 bases from V and 4 bases from J, with 13 bases between. This CDR3 comprises 16 residues. In germline, CDR1 is MNHEY, CDR2 SVGAGI. The CDR3 loop is CASSYSISETNQPQHF. The DNA for the CDR3 is TGTGCCAGCAGTTACTCTATCTCAGAGACGAATCAGCCCCAGCATTTT.

The gene calls are TRBV4-2 and TRBJ2-7, with 9 bases aligning to TRBD1. The V segment lost 1 base and the J segment 1 base; nucleotides outside the gene matches: 5. Per the germline V gene, CDR1 is LGHNA and CDR2 is YNFKEQ. The CDR3 totals 16 residues. As DNA, the CDR3 is TGTGCCAGCAGCCAAGGTCAGGGACAGGGTTCCTACGAGCAGTACTTC. Protein product: CASSQGQGQGSYEQYF.

This clonotype was seen repeatedly, ten times or more. The chain joins TRBV9 to TRBJ2-1; 9 positions agree with TRBD2. J lost 3 bases, V lost 0 bases, and 1 base had no gene match. The CDR3 is 15 amino acids. Germline loops: CDR1 SGDLS, CDR2 YYNGEE. CDR3 DNA sequence: TGTGCCAGCAGCGTAGGAGCGGGGGGCTACAATGAGCAGTTCTTC. Protein: CASSVGAGGYNEQFF.

The V call is TRBV2, the J call TRBJ1-6; D may be TRBD1 (5 bases). Germline CDR1 reads SNHLY; CDR2 reads FYNNEI. This CDR3 is 16 amino acids long. The V and J ends lost 4 bases and 3 bases respectively, with 13 bases between them. CDR3 protein: CASSVGGPNYNSPLHF. The DNA of the CDR3 is TGTGCCAGCAGTGTGGGGGGACCTAACTATAATTCACCCCTCCACTTT.

This clonotype was counted many times. CDR3 DNA sequence: TGCGCCAGCAGCCAAGGACTAGCGGCCTACAATGAGCAGTTCTTC. Translation: CASSQGLAAYNEQFF. The J gene is TRBJ2-1, the V gene TRBV4-3, with 9 bases fitting TRBD2. The V gene's germline CDR1 is LGHNA and CDR2 YSLEER. The ends lost 1 base at V and 2 bases at J; junction bases unmatched: 0. The CDR3 spans 15 residues.

The chain joins TRBV24-1 to TRBJ2-6; 7 nucleotides line up with TRBD2. This CDR3 region has 19 residues. V dropped 0 bases and J dropped 0; count of bases not matched to a gene: 7. Germline V gene data show CDR1 as KGHDR and CDR2 as SFDVKD. CDR3 sequence (DNA): TGTGCCACCAGTGATTTGCAGCCTAGCGGAAGCTCTGGGGCCAACGTCCTGACTTTC. Translated, it gives CATSDLQPSGSSGANVLTF.

Comment on this clonotype: Lacking the conserved final phenylalanine or tryptophan, this CDR3 likely reflects a read error. This chain uses TRBV6-4 with TRBJ2-2; tentatively, D is TRBD1 (5 bases). The CDR3 spans 19 residues. CDR1 MRHNA and CDR2 SNTAGT come from the germline V gene. V was cut by 4 bases and J by 0 bases, with 21 bases left in between. The CDR3 nucleotides are TGTGCCAGCAGTGGCTCAGGACACTCCTTGTTCGCGAACACCGGGGAGCTGTTTCTT. This sequence encodes CASSGSGHSLFANTGELFL.

Of note for this clonotype: At one of its ends the junction is not consistent with the germline gene, which may arise from a read error. J is TRBJ2-3 and V is TRBV5-1, with 7 bases identical to TRBD1. In germline, CDR1 is SGHRS, CDR2 YFSETQ. This CDR3 is 16 amino acids long. The CDR3 protein is CASSLDGTAGTDTQCF. CDR3 in DNA: TGCGCCAGCAGCTTGGACGGGACAGCTGGCACAGATACGCAGTGTTTT.